One TCR beta chain is described in this entry. The source of the sample is a study of siplizumab effects on memory and regulatory T cells. Clones were sequenced by immunoSEQ multiplex PCR, and TCRdb holds only the in-frame ones, with some missing. The sample has about 110,000 clones; roughly 92% are singletons. This CDR3 is built from 13 residues. Trimming took 6 bases from V and 3 from J; bases not matched to a gene: 2. CDR1 is SGHTA, CDR2 FQGTGA, per germline. V gene TRBV7-3 combines with J gene TRBJ2-3; 8 bases fit TRBD2. Sequenced sample: CD4+ T cells sorted from blood. This clonotype was sampled from a human donor in good health. CDR3 in amino acids: CASRAGGTDTQYF. In DNA form, the CDR3 reads TGTGCCAGCAGGGCGGGAGGAACAGATACGCAGTATTTT.